This entry is about one T cell receptor (beta chain). Sequence at one end of the junction differs from germline and may be a read error. The source of the sample is a study of blood T cell repertoires in COVID-19. One Seattle source followed patients from active infection through their disease course. In germline, CDR1 is SGHRS, CDR2 YFSETQ. The CDR3 consists of 18 residues. Original handling: Estimates of nucleated cell counts were drawn from the amplification of reference gene primers. Data came from immunoSEQ multiplex PCR; TCRdb stores just in-frame clones and leaves some out. V, J and clone size are those of that table, while D and trimming were read from the DNA. Here the sample spans nearly 350,000 clones, around 86% being singletons.

The sequencing input was peripheral blood. V usage is TRBV5-1 and J usage is TRBJ2-3, with a possible D match to TRBD2 (6 bases). This sequence was found in a woman between 45 and 60 years old with COVID-19, enrolled during active disease. In DNA, the CDR3 is TGCGCTAGCAGTCTAACTAGCCCAAATTACCGAGGGACAGATACGCAGTATTTT. Protein sequence: CASSLTSPNYRGTDTQYF.